This T cell receptor (beta chain) appears in the sequencing data of a study of T cells in Graves' hyperthyroidism and ophthalmopathy. The TCR beta CDR3 regions underwent amplification using RNA transcripts as the source. Carried out on the TCR CDR3, a first-round RT-PCR used the HTBI primer set. Via MiXCR, TCRdb re-called the multiplex PCR reads, giving one row per CDR3 protein. This sample has approximately 740,000 distinct CDR3 sequences, with 14% found just once. The CDR3 is 13 amino acids. V dropped 3 bases and J dropped 9; count of bases not matched to a gene: 4. The germline CDR1 and CDR2 sequences are SGHTA and FQGTGA. This clonotype was recorded at least ten times. Its antigen remains unknown. Study-wide points: Stable hyperthyroidism was told apart from ophthalmopathy by a model built on 13 V-J features.

The patients, who ranged from 18 to 65 in age, presented with newly diagnosed hyperthyroidism lasting under 2 months. Patients having uncontrolled infection, another autoimmune disease, pregnancy or lactation were not included. The sample comprised blood. The origin of this receptor is a woman aged 18-29 years with Graves' hyperthyroidism. The V and J genes are TRBV7-3 and TRBJ2-1; TRBD2 agrees at 8 bases. The CDR3 is CASSFGGEGEQFF. The CDR3 coding sequence is TGTGCCAGCAGCTTCGGGGGGGAGGGTGAGCAGTTCTTC.